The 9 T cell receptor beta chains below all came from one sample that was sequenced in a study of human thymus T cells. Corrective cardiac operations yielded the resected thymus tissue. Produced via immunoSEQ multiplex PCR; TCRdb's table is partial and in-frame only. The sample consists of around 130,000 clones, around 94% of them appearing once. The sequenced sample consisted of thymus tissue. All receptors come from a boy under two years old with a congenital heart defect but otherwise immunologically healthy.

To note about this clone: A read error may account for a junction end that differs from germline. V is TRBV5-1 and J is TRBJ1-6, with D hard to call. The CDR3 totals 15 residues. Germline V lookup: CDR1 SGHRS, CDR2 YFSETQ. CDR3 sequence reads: CASTLDPEVNSPLHF. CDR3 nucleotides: TGCGCCAGCACCTTGGACCCTGAGGTCAATTCACCCCTCCACTTT.

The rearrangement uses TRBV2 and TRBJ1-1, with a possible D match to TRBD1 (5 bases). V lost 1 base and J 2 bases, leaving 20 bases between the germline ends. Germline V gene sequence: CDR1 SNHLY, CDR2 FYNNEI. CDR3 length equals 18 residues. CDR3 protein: CASSEEVSPGRENTEAFF. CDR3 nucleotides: TGTGCCAGCAGTGAAGAAGTCTCTCCGGGGCGCGAAAACACTGAAGCTTTCTTT. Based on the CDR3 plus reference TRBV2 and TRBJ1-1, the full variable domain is EPEVTQTPSHQVTQMGQEVILRCVPISNHLYFYWYRQILGQKVEFLVSFYNNEISEKSEIFDDQFSVERPDGSNFTLKIRSTKLEDSAMYFCASSEEVSPGRENTEAFFGQGTRLTVV.

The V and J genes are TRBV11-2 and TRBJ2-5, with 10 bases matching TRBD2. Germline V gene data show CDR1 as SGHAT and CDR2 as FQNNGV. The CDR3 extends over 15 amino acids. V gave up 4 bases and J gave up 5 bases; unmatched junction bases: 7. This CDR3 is CASSSGLAVEETQYF. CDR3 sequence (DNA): TGTGCCAGCAGCTCCGGACTAGCGGTGGAGGAGACCCAGTACTTC.

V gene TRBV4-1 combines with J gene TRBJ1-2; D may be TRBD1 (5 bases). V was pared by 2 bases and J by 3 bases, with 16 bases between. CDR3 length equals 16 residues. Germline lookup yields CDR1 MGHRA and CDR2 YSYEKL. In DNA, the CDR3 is TGCGCCAGCAGCCAAAACCGGGGCAGGGTGGACTATGGCTACACCTTC. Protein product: CASSQNRGRVDYGYTF.

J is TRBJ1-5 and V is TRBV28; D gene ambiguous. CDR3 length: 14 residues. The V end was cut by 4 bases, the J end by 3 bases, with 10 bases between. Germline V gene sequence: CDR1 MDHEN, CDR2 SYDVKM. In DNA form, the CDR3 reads TGTGCCAGCAGTTCATTCAACTACAATCAGCCCCAGCATTTT. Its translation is CASSSFNYNQPQHF.

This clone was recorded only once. CDR3 sequence (DNA): TGTGCCAGCAGTTGGGGGGCGAGAACGGCTGGGGAGCTGTTTTTT. The encoded protein is CASSWGARTAGELFF. The chain recombines TRBV5-6 with TRBJ2-2; D tentatively reads TRBD1 or TRBD2 (6 bases each). The germline V gene has CDR1 SGHDT and CDR2 YYEEEE. With 5 bases removed from V and 8 bases from J, the gap between germline ends came to 19 bases. The CDR3 has 15 amino acids.

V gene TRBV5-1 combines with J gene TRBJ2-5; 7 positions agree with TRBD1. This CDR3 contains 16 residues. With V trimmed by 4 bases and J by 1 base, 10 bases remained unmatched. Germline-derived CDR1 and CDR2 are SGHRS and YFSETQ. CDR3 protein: CASSLPVGDSQETQYF. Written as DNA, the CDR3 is TGCGCCAGCAGCCTCCCAGTTGGGGACAGCCAAGAGACCCAGTACTTC. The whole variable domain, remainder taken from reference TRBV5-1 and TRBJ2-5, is KAGVTQTPRYLIKTRGQQVTLSCSPISGHRSVSWYQQTPGQGLQFLFEYFSETQRNKGNFPGRFSGRQFSNSRSEMNVSTLELGDSALYLCASSLPVGDSQETQYFGPGTRLLVL.

CDR3 sequence reads: CASSPDTGSPQETQYF. As DNA, the CDR3 is TGCGCCAGCAGCCCAGATACGGGATCACCCCAAGAGACCCAGTACTTC. This sequence joins TRBV5-1 and TRBJ2-5, with D possibly matching TRBD2 (5 bases). Trimming cost V 4 bases and J 1 base, with 17 bases left between them. The germline V gene encodes CDR1 SGHRS and CDR2 YFSETQ. This CDR3 is built from 16 residues. Drawing the rest from reference TRBV5-1 and TRBJ2-5, the complete variable domain is KAGVTQTPRYLIKTRGQQVTLSCSPISGHRSVSWYQQTPGQGLQFLFEYFSETQRNKGNFPGRFSGRQFSNSRSEMNVSTLELGDSALYLCASSPDTGSPQETQYFGPGTRLLVL.

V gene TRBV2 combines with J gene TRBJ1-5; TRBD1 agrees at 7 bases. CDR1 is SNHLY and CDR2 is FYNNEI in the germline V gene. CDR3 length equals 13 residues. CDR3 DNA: TGTGCACTCCAAGGGACAGAATCAGGGCCCCAGCATTTT. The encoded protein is CALQGTESGPQHF.